These 26 T cell receptor beta chains were sequenced from one sample in a study of PD-1 blockade in classical Hodgkin lymphoma. Each patient experienced a relapse that followed autologous stem cell transplantation, and brentuximab vedotin exposure varied. Profiled with immunoSEQ multiplex PCR; TCRdb holds only in-frame clones, not every one. The sample contains approximately 12,000 clones, 70% to 85% of which appear only once. The source was peripheral blood mononuclear cells (PBMCs), collected before the second cycle of nivolumab. The receptors come from a human donor with classical Hodgkin lymphoma.

The chain uses TRBV7-9 and TRBJ2-7, with TRBD2 matching over 8 bases. The V gene's germline CDR1 is SEHNR and CDR2 FQNEAQ (reference sequence). Germline trimming cut 2 bases from V and 3 bases from J; bases unmatched to any gene: 6. The CDR3 spans 15 residues. CDR3 residues: CASSLLSGSNYEQYF. The CDR3 DNA reads TGTGCCAGCAGCTTACTCAGCGGGAGCAACTACGAGCAGTACTTC.

The chain couples TRBV21-1 to TRBJ2-5; the table's D call TRBD2 went unverified against the DNA. TRBV21-1 constitutes a pseudogene. This CDR3 has 15 residues. CDR3 nucleotides: TGTGCCAGCAGCAAAGAGGAGGGGATAAGGGAAACCCAGTACTTC. This encodes CASSKEEGIRETQYF.

This clone was counted between two and nine times. V gene TRBV27 combines with J gene TRBJ1-1; D call uncertain. Germline V gene data show CDR1 as MNHEY and CDR2 as SMNVEV (reference sequence). The CDR3 length is 12 residues. V dropped 4 bases and J dropped 1 base, with 4 bases sitting between them. The CDR3 protein is CASSSANTEAFF. In DNA, the CDR3 is TGTGCCAGCAGTTCCGCGAACACTGAAGCTTTCTTT.

By its share, this clone is medium-sized. For the CDR3, the DNA is TGTGCCAGCCTGGGACAGGGCGTCGAGCAGTACTTC. Its translation: CASLGQGVEQYF. V and J are TRBV6-1 and TRBJ2-7; TRBD1 matches 9 bases. This CDR3 comprises 12 residues. Germline loops: CDR1 MNHNS, CDR2 SASEGT. Trimming at V came to 8 bases and at J to 6 bases, leaving 5 bases not matched to a gene.

The V gene is TRBV9, the J gene TRBJ2-5; D not certain. TRBJ2-7 explains the end of the DNA better; the J call may be wrong. CDR3 length: 14 amino acids. Germline V gene lookup returns CDR1 SGDLS and CDR2 YYNGEE. CDR3: CASSVDPEHYEQYF. In DNA, the CDR3 is TGTGCCAGCAGCGTAGATCCGGAACACTACGAGCAGTACTTC.

This chain joins TRBV6-1 and TRBJ1-2, with D unresolved. The V gene's germline CDR1 is MNHNS and CDR2 SASEGT. The germline V and J ends were trimmed by 1 base and 1 base, with 22 bases remaining between them. The CDR3 extends over 19 amino acids. The CDR3 DNA follows: TGTGCCAGCAGTGAAGGGGCGGGAGGGAGGACCACTCTTAACTATGGCTACACCTTC. Translating it yields CASSEGAGGRTTLNYGYTF.

This chain links TRBV7-9 with TRBJ2-2; 8 nucleotides line up with TRBD1. The ends lost 5 bases at V and 6 bases at J; junction bases unmatched: 11. The CDR3 sequence is 16 residues long. Germline values: CDR1 SEHNR, CDR2 FQNEAQ (reference sequence). The CDR3 is CASSQQRQGRPGELFF. CDR3 DNA sequence: TGTGCCAGCAGCCAACAAAGACAGGGGAGGCCCGGGGAGCTGTTTTTT.

The chain is built from TRBV27 and TRBJ1-2; 7 positions agree with TRBD1. The CDR3 sequence is 14 residues long. From germline, CDR1 is MNHEY and CDR2 SMNVEV (reference sequence). The V and J ends lost 5 bases and 8 bases, in that order; junction bases with no gene match: 11. The CDR3 nucleotides are TGTGCCAGCAGTAGCCAGGGGGGGGTGGGAGGCTACACCTTC. This codes for CASSSQGGVGGYTF.

This sequence joins TRBV27 and TRBJ2-3, with TRBD1 identical over 11 bases. The CDR3 contains 15 residues. The germline V gene has CDR1 MNHEY and CDR2 SMNVEV (reference sequence). Trimming at V came to 3 bases and at J to 4 bases, leaving 3 bases not matched to a gene. DNA of the CDR3: TGTGCCAGCAGTTTCTGGGGACAGGGGGCAGATACGCAGTATTTT. It codes for CASSFWGQGADTQYF.

As DNA, the CDR3 is TGTGCCAGCAGCCCCCGACTAGCGGGGGTGGGGGAGACCCAGTACTTC. It specifies CASSPRLAGVGETQYF. The chain has TRBV4-2 and TRBJ2-5; 12 nucleotides align to TRBD2. The CDR3 is 16 residues long. In germline, CDR1 is LGHNA, CDR2 YNFKEQ. The ends lost 4 bases at V and 5 bases at J; junction bases unmatched: 8.

V usage is TRBV7-8 and J usage is TRBJ2-1; TRBD2 aligns across 8 bases. This CDR3 is 17 amino acids long. Trimming cost V 1 base and J 8 bases; bases outside gene matches: 13. CDR1 is SGHVS and CDR2 is FQNEAQ in the germline V gene. The CDR3 region has the DNA TGTGCCAGCAGCTTAGAGAGGTTAGCGGGGTTGGGTCATGAGCAGTTCTTC. Translating it yields CASSLERLAGLGHEQFF. The entire variable domain, with the rest obtained from reference TRBV7-8 and TRBJ2-1, is as follows: GAGVSQSPRYKVAKRGQDVALRCDPISGHVSLFWYQQALGQGPEFLTYFQNEAQLDKSGLPSDRFFAERPEGSVSTLKIQRTQQEDSAVYLCASSLERLAGLGHEQFFGPGTRLTVL.

This rearrangement joins TRBV11-3 to TRBJ2-7; D uncertain. The ends were cut back, 3 bases at V and 0 bases at J, with 6 bases in the middle. Germline V gene data show CDR1 as SGHNT and CDR2 as YENEEA. The CDR3 is 13 amino acids. CDR3 coding DNA: TGTGCCAGCAGCTTGAGCAGCTCCTACGAGCAGTACTTC. This sequence encodes CASSLSSSYEQYF. The variable domain in full, with the rest retrieved from reference TRBV11-3 and TRBJ2-7, is EAGVVQSPRYKIIEKKQPVAFWCNPISGHNTLYWYLQNLGQGPELLIRYENEEAVDDSQLPKDRFSAERLKGVDSTLKIQPAELGDSAVYLCASSLSSSYEQYFGPGTRLTVT.

This clone showed up just a few times. The chain uses TRBV7-9 and TRBJ2-1, with TRBD1 identical over 9 bases. The length of the CDR3 is 17 residues. V was clipped by 5 bases and J by 9 bases; unmatched bases: 17. From germline, CDR1 is SEHNR and CDR2 FQNEAQ (reference sequence). The CDR3 nucleotides are TGTGCCAGCAGCGGACGAATGGGACAGGGTGTTTTGAGTGAGCAGTTCTTC. It specifies CASSGRMGQGVLSEQFF.

The chain employs TRBV6-5 and TRBJ1-3; D remains ambiguous. The CDR3 length is 11 residues. The germline V and J ends were trimmed by 2 bases and 4 bases, with 0 bases remaining between them. Per germline, CDR1 MNHEY and CDR2 SVGAGI. The CDR3 reads CASSYGNTIYF. The CDR3 DNA follows: TGTGCCAGCAGTTACGGAAACACCATATATTTT.

Written as DNA, the CDR3 is TGTGCCAGCAGTGAAGCGACCAGGGTAATCAGCACAGATACGCAGTATTTT. Translation: CASSEATRVISTDTQYF. The chain recombines TRBV2 with TRBJ2-3, with D perhaps matching TRBD1 (5 bases). CDR3 length: 17 residues. Germline lookup yields CDR1 SNHLY and CDR2 FYNNEI. V dropped 0 bases and J dropped 0 bases, with 13 bases sitting between them.

CDR3 coding DNA: TGTGCCAGCAGCCCCGGGACAGTCCGCGGCTACACCTTC. Protein sequence: CASSPGTVRGYTF. V and J are TRBV7-2 and TRBJ1-2, with TRBD1 identical over 7 bases. CDR1 is SGHTA and CDR2 is FQGNSA in the germline V gene. Germline trimming cut 5 bases from V and 8 bases from J; bases unmatched to any gene: 8. The CDR3 runs 13 residues.

The gene calls are TRBV5-4 and TRBJ2-6; perhaps TRBD2 as D (6 bases). The CDR3 totals 18 residues. V dropped 0 bases and J dropped 4 bases, with 17 bases sitting between them. Germline-derived CDR1 and CDR2 are SGHNT and YYREEE (reference sequence). CDR3 sequence (DNA): TGTGCCAGCAGCTTGGCATACCGACGGGGGACGGGGGCCAACGTCCTGACTTTC. This codes for CASSLAYRRGTGANVLTF.

The V call is TRBV18, the J call TRBJ2-3; D is possibly TRBD1 (5 bases). CDR3 length equals 16 residues. The V end was cut by 4 bases, the J end by 1 base, with 15 bases between. Germline loops: CDR1 KGHSH, CDR2 LQKENI. The CDR3 here is CASSLWTLSRTDTQYF. The CDR3 region has the DNA TGTGCCAGCTCACTTTGGACACTGTCTCGCACAGATACGCAGTATTTT.

This sequence joins TRBV4-3 and TRBJ1-1; 7 nucleotides line up with TRBD1. Trimming cost V 0 bases and J 8 bases; bases outside gene matches: 9. Germline CDR1 reads LGHNA; CDR2 reads YSLEER. The CDR3 is 15 residues long. CDR3 DNA sequence: TGCGCCAGCAGCCAAGATCCTGTGGGGACAGACGAAGCTTTCTTT. It codes for CASSQDPVGTDEAFF.

The chain recombines TRBV30 with TRBJ2-5; TRBD1 aligns across 9 bases. The CDR3 spans 14 residues. Trimming removed 0 bases from V and 4 bases from J; junction bases left unmatched: 3. The germline CDR1 and CDR2 sequences are GTSNPN and SVGIG (reference sequence). DNA of the CDR3: TGTGCCTGGAGTGTGACGACAGGGGGAGAGACCCAGTACTTC. Residues: CAWSVTTGGETQYF.

The rearrangement uses TRBV28 and TRBJ2-7, with 8 bases that match TRBD1. In germline, CDR1 is MDHEN, CDR2 SYDVKM. This CDR3 contains 14 residues. The junction had 4 bases not matched to a gene; V was cut back by 4 bases and J by 2 bases. CDR3 loop: CASSSQGGTYEQYF. The CDR3 DNA sequence: TGTGCCAGCAGTTCACAGGGGGGAACCTACGAGCAGTACTTC.

DNA for the CDR3: TGCGCCAGCAGCCTCCAGGGGTTTCCTTTCTACGAGCAGTACTTC. Translating it yields CASSLQGFPFYEQYF. The rearrangement links TRBV5-1 to TRBJ2-7; tentative D call: TRBD1 (6 bases). Germline CDR1 and CDR2: SGHRS and YFSETQ. The V and J ends lost 4 bases and 3 bases respectively, with 17 bases between them. This CDR3 spans 15 amino acids.

This clone has just a few counts. The rearrangement links TRBV30 to TRBJ2-2, with D maybe TRBD2 (6 bases). The CDR3 consists of 12 residues. Germline V gene data show CDR1 as GTSNPN and CDR2 as SVGIG (reference sequence). Trimming pared 0 bases from V and 7 bases from J, leaving 6 bases between. The CDR3 region is CAWSVEGGELFF. The CDR3 nucleotides are TGTGCCTGGAGTGTGGAGGGCGGGGAGCTGTTTTTT.

The V call is TRBV7-2, the J call TRBJ2-5; 13 nucleotides match TRBD2. CDR3 length equals 17 residues. Germline CDR1 and CDR2: SGHTA and FQGNSA. Trimming at V came to 5 bases and at J to 5 bases, leaving 11 bases not matched to a gene. The CDR3 loop reads CASSPLAGGPLKETQYF. In DNA, the CDR3 is TGTGCCAGCAGCCCACTAGCGGGGGGGCCCCTTAAGGAGACCCAGTACTTC.

The genes are TRBV6-6 and TRBJ2-5; 7 bases are shared with TRBD1. The germline gives CDR1 MNHNY, CDR2 SVGAGI (reference sequence). V shed 2 bases, J shed 4 bases, and the junction held 4 bases outside the gene matches. This CDR3 has 14 amino acids. DNA for the CDR3: TGTGCCAGCAGTTACCTGACAGGGCCAGAGACCCAGTACTTC. This codes for CASSYLTGPETQYF.

The chain links TRBV10-3 to TRBJ2-5; D is ambiguous. The V end was cut by 6 bases, the J end by 5 bases, with 19 bases between. Germline V gene sequence: CDR1 ENHRY, CDR2 SYGVKD. The CDR3 covers 15 residues. The CDR3 bases are TGTGCCATCAGGATCGGGCCGCCCCAAGGGGAGACCCAGTACTTC. Amino acid sequence: CAIRIGPPQGETQYF.